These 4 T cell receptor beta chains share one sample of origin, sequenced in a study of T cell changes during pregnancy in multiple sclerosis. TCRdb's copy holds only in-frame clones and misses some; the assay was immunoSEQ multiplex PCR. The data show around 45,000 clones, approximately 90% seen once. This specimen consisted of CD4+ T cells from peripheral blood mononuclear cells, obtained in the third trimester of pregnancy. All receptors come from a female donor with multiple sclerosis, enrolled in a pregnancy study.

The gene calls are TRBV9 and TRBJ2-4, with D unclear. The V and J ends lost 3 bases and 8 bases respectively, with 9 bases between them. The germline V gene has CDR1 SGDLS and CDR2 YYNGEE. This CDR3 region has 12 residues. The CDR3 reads CASSANLDIQYF. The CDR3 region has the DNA TGTGCCAGCAGCGCTAACCTAGACATTCAGTACTTC.

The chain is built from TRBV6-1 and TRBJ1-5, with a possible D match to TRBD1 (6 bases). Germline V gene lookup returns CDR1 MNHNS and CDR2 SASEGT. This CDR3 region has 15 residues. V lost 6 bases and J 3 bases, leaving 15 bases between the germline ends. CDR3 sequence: CASRRGGQSNQPQHF. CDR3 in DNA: TGTGCCAGCAGGAGGGGGGGGCAGTCCAATCAGCCCCAGCATTTT.

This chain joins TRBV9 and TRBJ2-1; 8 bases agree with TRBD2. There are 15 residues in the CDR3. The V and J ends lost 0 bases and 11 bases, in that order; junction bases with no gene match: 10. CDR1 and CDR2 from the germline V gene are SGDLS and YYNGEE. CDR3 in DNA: TGTGCCAGCAGCGTAGGTCCGGCTAGCGGGCCCCAGCAGTTCTTC. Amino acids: CASSVGPASGPQQFF.

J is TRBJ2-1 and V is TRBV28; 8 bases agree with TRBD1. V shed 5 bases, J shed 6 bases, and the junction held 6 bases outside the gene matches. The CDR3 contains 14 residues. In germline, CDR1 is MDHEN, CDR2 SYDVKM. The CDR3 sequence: CASSVPTGVNEQFF. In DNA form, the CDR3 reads TGTGCCAGCAGTGTCCCGACAGGGGTCAATGAGCAGTTCTTC.